The TCR beta chain described here comes from a study of T cell changes during pregnancy in multiple sclerosis. The CDR3 totals 15 residues. The junction had 5 bases not matched to a gene; V was cut back by 4 bases and J by 10 bases. Germline V lookup: CDR1 WNHNN, CDR2 SYGVQD (reference sequence). Produced via immunoSEQ multiplex PCR; TCRdb's table is partial and in-frame only. Found here are 35,000 to 50,000 clones, around 89% of them singletons; the top ten hold 1% to 1.5%. The sequence derives from a female donor with multiple sclerosis, enrolled in a pregnancy study. The V call is TRBV10-1, the J call TRBJ2-1; the match to TRBD2 covers 15 bases. This material consisted of CD4+ T cells from peripheral blood mononuclear cells, taken after pregnancy. The CDR3 protein is CASSGTSGRASEQFF. The CDR3 DNA follows: TGCGCCAGCAGTGGGACTAGCGGGAGGGCCAGCGAGCAGTTCTTC.